This T cell receptor beta chain was sequenced for a study of OX40 agonist ivuxolimab in advanced cancers. As for the study more broadly: The costimulatory receptor OX40 (CD134) was targeted by ivuxolimab, a fully human IgG2 agonistic monoclonal antibody. In the dose-escalation cohort, around four fifths of patients were male, and the mean age was 60 years with a range of roughly 20 to 80. Patients were allowed to have had prior anti-PD-1, anti-PD-L1 or anti-CTLA-4 therapy, and 40% of the dose-escalation patients had been treated with checkpoint inhibitors. The point of sequencing TCRbeta in the periphery was to test whether ivuxolimab changed TCR sequence diversity and drove clonal T-cell expansion. Of the approximately 50 dose-escalation patients, hepatocellular carcinoma was present in approximately 20, melanoma in some 15, renal cell carcinoma in 9 and head and neck cancer in 9. Intravenous ivuxolimab was administered to patients every 2 weeks at six dose levels: 0.01, 0.1, 0.3, 1.5, 3 and 10 mg/kg. The paper describes the monotherapy dose-escalation part (N = 52 patients) of the phase I trial of ivuxolimab. Partial responses occurred in three dose-escalation patients: two with cutaneous melanoma and one with hepatocellular carcinoma.

Per the germline V gene (reference sequence), SEHNR is the CDR1 and FQNEAQ is the CDR2. V sheds 7 bases and J sheds 0 bases, leaving 12 bases between their ends. From cysteine to phenylalanine, the CDR3 is 14 amino acids long. The DNA shown is the 42-base CDR3, in frame from base 1. To sequence the TCRbeta CDR3 region, genomic DNA was isolated from the sorted cells. The immunoSEQ Assay was used to sequence the TCRbeta CDR3 regions. TCRdb's version of the immuneACCESS table is confined to in-frame rearrangements and falls short of the full clone set. An unresolved V gene accounts for under half of the shortfall where checked; the remainder is of unknown origin. This sample lists 35,000 to 50,000 clones; roughly 89% were detected once. The biggest ten clones account for 0.45% to 0.65% of the sample. Patients with autoimmune disease history or receiving systemic immunosuppression were excluded from the trial. In every dose cohort, peripheral blood was drawn for TCR sequencing at baseline, cycle 4 day 1, and cycle 7 day 1. The samples were drawn from a first-in-human, open-label, multicenter phase I dose-escalation trial of ivuxolimab. Adults with locally advanced or metastatic head and neck squamous cell, hepatocellular, melanoma or renal cell carcinoma were enrolled in the trial. Before TCR sequencing, CD4+ T cells and CD8+ T cells from peripheral blood were sorted into separate populations.

What the study reported, not specific to this receptor: The antigen specificity of the peripheral T cells that underwent clonal expansion was not determined. In the 0.1-3.0 mg/kg groups, partial responders had among the lowest normalized peripheral clonal expansion, particularly in CD8+ T cells. Low levels of normalized T-cell clonal expansion were also seen in some nonresponding patients. After ivuxolimab, more expanded clones were found on average in CD8+ T cells than in CD4+ T cells. At doses from 0.1 to 3.0 mg/kg, clonal expansion was seen in both CD4+ and CD8+ blood T cells between baseline and week 6.

Comments on this clone: Its antigen is unknown. No qualities accompany the bases; no much larger clone lies one base away.

The sequencing used CD4+ or CD8+ T cells sorted from blood, collected in a trial of the OX40 agonist ivuxolimab. This clonotype originated in an adult with an advanced solid tumor such as melanoma, head and neck, liver or kidney cancer. The rearranged segments are TRBV7-9 and TRBJ1-2, with the D segment identity uncertain. Here is the DNA: TGTGCCAGCACCCCCTACACCGCTAACTATGGCTACACCTTC. It encodes CASTPYTANYGYTF. The full variable domain, completed from the reference TRBV7-9 and TRBJ1-2 proteins outside the CDR3, reads DTGVSQNPRHKITKRGQNVTFRCDPISEHNRLYWYRQTLGQGPEFLTYFQNEAQLEKSRLLSDRFSAERPKGSFSTLEIQRTEQGDSAMYLCASTPYTANYGYTFGSGTRLTVV.